Included here is one T cell receptor beta chain sequence, with context. This clonotype has only a few counts. Its antigen has not been determined. No much larger clone is present one base from it, and per-base qualities are unavailable. Unmatched junction bases come to 4, with V trimmed by 2 bases and J by 0 bases. The CDR3 spans 15 residues, from the cysteine through the phenylalanine. Only the CDR3 part of the read is kept: 45 bases, read in frame from the first base. The germline V gene supplies CDR1 MNHEY and CDR2 SVGEGT. This sample was included in a study of blood T cells in healthy people across ages (dated by TCRdb to 2014 to 2015). As for the study more broadly: In model experiments, template switching captured roughly one uniquely barcoded TCR beta cDNA molecule for every two T cells. Using deep sequencing normalized with unique cDNA molecular identifiers, the study measured how TCR beta repertoire diversity changes with age. Two additional independent replicas of 1 million unique cDNA reads from the same blood draw were analyzed for two donors (one aged 18 to 30 and one aged 80 or older). The donors were divided into four age groups: young (average approximately 15 years), middle-aged (about 40), aged (roughly 60) and long-lived (approximately 74). To avoid experimental bias, donors of different ages were spread randomly across the sequencing lanes. Broad study findings and their caveats: Because the CMV infection status of the donors was unknown, age-related changes in expanded clonotypes may potentially have been confounded. Compared with the aged group, more naive CD4+ T cells, fewer expanded clones and increased TCR diversity were shown by the long-lived group, suggesting age selection. The percentage of naive T cells measured by flow cytometry correlated strongly with observed TCR beta diversity. Bulk unsorted PBMC profiling prevented conclusive comparison of naive and antigen-experienced compartments. As age increased, observed TCR beta diversity per million T cells dropped in a roughly linear way, and a significant reduction was already evident by age roughly 40. Estimates of total diversity from one million sequenced T cells were regarded as lower bounds and underestimates.

The library came from 5' RACE. Sequencing used an Illumina HiSeq 2500. A second about 7 to 11 cycle PCR used a sample-barcoded 5' primer and a J-beta primer mix. A unique molecular identifier was introduced onto each TCR beta cDNA molecule by a template-switch 5' adaptor carrying 12 random nucleotides. At least 2.5 million CDR3-containing paired-end reads were obtained from each sample. The Mint cDNA synthesis kit, primed by a TRBC-specific oligonucleotide, was used to synthesize first-strand cDNA from all RNA. After uracil-DNA glycosylase treatment, a first 18-cycle PCR used universal primers M1SS and BC2_uni_R on all cDNA. The study's processing was this. For normalization, 1 million high-quality reads were randomly selected from each sample, with every read carrying a distinct molecular identifier. Reads with shared molecular identifiers were discarded instead of being binned into consensus sequences. CDR3 identification, clonotype clustering and error correction used MiTCR with a Q25 quality threshold and the strictest error-elimination algorithm. A nonparametric unseen species model with Euler transformation was used to estimate a lower bound on total TCR beta diversity. TCRdb itself trimmed the public reads at Q25 with fastp, ran MiXCR and retained productive beta chains. When rows share a CDR3 protein, they turn into one entry using the most common DNA and genes. TCRdb, rather than the study authors, made the V and J calls. The sample table lists about 970,000 distinct CDR3 sequences, 51% of them with a count of one. The top ten clones comprise about 20% of the sample.

Donors were roughly 40 systemically healthy Caucasian individuals from Russia aged 6 to 90 years. Approximately 11 milliliters of peripheral blood were drawn from each donor into EDTA-treated Vacutainer tubes. PBMCs were isolated by Ficoll-Paque density-gradient centrifugation, with at least 6 million obtained per sample. Total RNA was extracted from PBMCs with Trizol reagent, with at least 6 micrograms obtained per sample. Naive CD45RAhigh/CD27high T cell percentages were measured by flow cytometry on a PBMC aliquot from every donor. The TCR originated in a woman aged 60-75 years in good health. Sequenced: blood. The chain is made from TRBV6-2 or TRBV6-3 and TRBJ2-7, and 7 bases in between align with TRBD1. CDR3 reads: CASSYRGLSSYEQYF. At the DNA level, the sequence is TGTGCCAGCAGTTACAGGGGGCTCAGCTCCTACGAGCAGTACTTC.